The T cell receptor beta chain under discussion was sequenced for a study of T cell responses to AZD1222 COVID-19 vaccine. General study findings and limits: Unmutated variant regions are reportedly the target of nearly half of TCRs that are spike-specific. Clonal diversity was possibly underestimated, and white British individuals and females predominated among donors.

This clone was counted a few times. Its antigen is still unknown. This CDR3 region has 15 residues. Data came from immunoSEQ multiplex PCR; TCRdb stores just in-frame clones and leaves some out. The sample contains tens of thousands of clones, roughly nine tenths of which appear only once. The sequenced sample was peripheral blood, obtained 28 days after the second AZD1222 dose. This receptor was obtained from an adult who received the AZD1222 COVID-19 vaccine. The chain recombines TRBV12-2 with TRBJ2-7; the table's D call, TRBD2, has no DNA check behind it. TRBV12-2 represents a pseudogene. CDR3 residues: CASRLAREGIYEQYV. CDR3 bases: TGTGCAAGTCGCTTGGCGCGGGAGGGGATTTACGAGCAGTACGTC.